This T cell receptor (beta chain) was found in a study of blood T cell repertoires in COVID-19. Whole-study context: The study drew acute and convalescent COVID-19 samples from the United States, Italy and Spain. T cells, B-cell-depleted T cells, or PBMCs supplied cDNA or gDNA.

Authors' analysis steps: The assay estimated nucleated cells by amplifying reference gene primers. Clones were read by immunoSEQ multiplex PCR, and TCRdb kept only the in-frame ones, dropping some. From that table come the V and J calls and clone size; the DNA was used to work out D and trimming. The sample lists about 230,000 clones, more than 65% occurring once. Germline values: CDR1 SGHAT, CDR2 FQNNGV. J was trimmed by 8 bases and V by 0 bases; bases with no gene match: 4. CDR3 length: 15 amino acids. The clonotype originates from a woman between 35 and 50 years old who had recovered from COVID-19. Sequencing input: peripheral blood. The genes are TRBV11-2 and TRBJ2-1; 10 bases line up with TRBD1. In DNA, the CDR3 is TGTGCCAGCAGCTTAGATGGACAGGGGGTGTATGAGCAGTTCTTC. Translated: CASSLDGQGVYEQFF.